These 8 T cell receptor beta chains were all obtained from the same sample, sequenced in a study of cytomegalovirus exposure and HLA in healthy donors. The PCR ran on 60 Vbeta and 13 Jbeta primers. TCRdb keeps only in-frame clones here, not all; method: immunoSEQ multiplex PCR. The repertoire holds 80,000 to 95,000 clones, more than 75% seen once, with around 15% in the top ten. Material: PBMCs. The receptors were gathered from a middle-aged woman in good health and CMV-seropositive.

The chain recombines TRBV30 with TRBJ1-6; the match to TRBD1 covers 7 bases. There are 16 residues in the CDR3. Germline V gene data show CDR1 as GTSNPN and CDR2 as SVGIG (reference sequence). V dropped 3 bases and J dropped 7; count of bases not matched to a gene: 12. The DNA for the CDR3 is TGTGCCTGGAGACGAACAGGGGAGTTGCCGAATTCACCCCTCCACTTT. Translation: CAWRRTGELPNSPLHF.

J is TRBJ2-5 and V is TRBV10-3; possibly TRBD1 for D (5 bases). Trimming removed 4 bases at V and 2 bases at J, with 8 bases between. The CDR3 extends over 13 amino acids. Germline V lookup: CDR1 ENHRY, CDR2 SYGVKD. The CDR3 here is CAISGDSQETQYF. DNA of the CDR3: TGTGCCATCAGTGGAGACAGTCAAGAGACCCAGTACTTC.

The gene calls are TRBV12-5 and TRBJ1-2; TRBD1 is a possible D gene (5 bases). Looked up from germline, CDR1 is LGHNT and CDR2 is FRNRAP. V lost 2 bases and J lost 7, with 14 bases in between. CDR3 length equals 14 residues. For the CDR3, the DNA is TGTGCTAGTGGTTTGCCCCCTGATGGGGCTGGCTACACCTTC. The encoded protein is CASGLPPDGAGYTF.

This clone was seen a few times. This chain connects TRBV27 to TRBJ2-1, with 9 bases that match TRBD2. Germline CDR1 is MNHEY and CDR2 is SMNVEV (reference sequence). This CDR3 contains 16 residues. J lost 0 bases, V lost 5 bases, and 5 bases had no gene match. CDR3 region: CASSRLAADSYNEQFF. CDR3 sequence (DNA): TGTGCCAGCAGTCGACTAGCGGCTGACTCCTACAATGAGCAGTTCTTC.

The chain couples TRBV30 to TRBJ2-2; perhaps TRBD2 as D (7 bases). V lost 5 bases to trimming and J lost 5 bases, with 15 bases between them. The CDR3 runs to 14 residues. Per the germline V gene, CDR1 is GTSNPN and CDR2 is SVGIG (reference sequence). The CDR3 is CAWGGARSTGELFF. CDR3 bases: TGTGCCTGGGGGGGGGCGCGGAGTACCGGGGAGCTGTTTTTT.

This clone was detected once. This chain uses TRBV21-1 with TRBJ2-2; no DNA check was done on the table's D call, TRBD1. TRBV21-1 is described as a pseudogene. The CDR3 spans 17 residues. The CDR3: CASSTHRAAPDTGELFF. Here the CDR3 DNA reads TGTGCCAGCAGCACACACAGGGCCGCCCCGGACACCGGGGAGCTGTTTTTT.

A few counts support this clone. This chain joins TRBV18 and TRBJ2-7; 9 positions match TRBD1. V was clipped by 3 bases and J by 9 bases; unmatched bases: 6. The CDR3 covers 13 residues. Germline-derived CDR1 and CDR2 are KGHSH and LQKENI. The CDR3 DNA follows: TGTGCCAGCTCACCGGGACAGGGCGGCGCGCAGTACTTC. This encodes CASSPGQGGAQYF.

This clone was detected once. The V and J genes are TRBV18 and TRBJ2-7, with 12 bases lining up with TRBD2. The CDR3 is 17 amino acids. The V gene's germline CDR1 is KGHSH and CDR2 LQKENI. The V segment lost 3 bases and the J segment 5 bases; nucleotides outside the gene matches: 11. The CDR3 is CASSPRTSGALHHEQYF. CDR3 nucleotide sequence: TGTGCCAGCTCACCGAGGACTAGCGGGGCCCTGCATCACGAGCAGTACTTC. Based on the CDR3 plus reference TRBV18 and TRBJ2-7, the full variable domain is NAGVMQNPRHLVRRRGQEARLRCSPMKGHSHVYWYRQLPEEGLKFMVYLQKENIIDESGMPKERFSAEFPKEGPSILRIQQVVRGDSAAYFCASSPRTSGALHHEQYFGPGTRLTVT.